Below, 6 T cell receptor beta chains from the same sample are listed, as sequenced in a study of shared clonotypes between healthy human individuals. TCRdb's table, derived via immunoSEQ multiplex PCR, lists solely in-frame clones and lacks some. The sample lists about 490,000 clones, 70% to 85% occurring once. The specimen sequenced was PBMCs. The receptors were sampled from a woman aged 40-49 years in good health. Some clones in this sample may be carry-over from other donors' samples.

J is TRBJ2-6 and V is TRBV5-1; maybe TRBD1 (6 bases). CDR3 size: 18 residues. Trimming shortened V by 0 bases and J by 0 bases, and 13 bases separated the two germline ends. The germline CDR1 and CDR2 sequences are SGHRS and YFSETQ. CDR3 region: CASSLDPQGSSGANVLTF. CDR3 nucleotide sequence: TGCGCCAGCAGCTTGGACCCACAGGGCTCCTCTGGGGCCAACGTCCTGACTTTC.

The rearrangement links TRBV20-1 to TRBJ2-1, with D possibly matching TRBD1 (5 bases). Looked up from germline, CDR1 is DFQATT and CDR2 is SNEGSKA (reference sequence). The CDR3 has 11 residues. Trimming left V 2 bases short and J 7 bases short, with 6 bases between. Here the CDR3 reads CSARQGNEQFF. DNA of the CDR3: TGCAGTGCTAGACAGGGAAATGAGCAGTTCTTC.

As to this clone: Other DNA sequences in this specimen translate into the identical CDR3. The J gene is TRBJ2-1, the V gene TRBV5-1; 11 bases fit TRBD2. This CDR3 has 15 amino acids. With 0 bases clipped from V and 5 bases from J, the junction kept 1 base outside the gene matches. The germline V gene encodes CDR1 SGHRS and CDR2 YFSETQ. The chain's CDR3 is CASSLGLAGNNEQFF. The CDR3 region has the DNA TGCGCCAGCAGCTTGGGACTAGCGGGAAACAATGAGCAGTTCTTC.

This rearrangement joins TRBV2 to TRBJ1-2, with D possibly being TRBD1 (5 bases). Trimming removed 9 bases at V and 4 bases at J, with 9 bases between. The CDR3 covers 11 residues. CDR1 SNHLY and CDR2 FYNNEI come from the germline V gene. CDR3 nucleotide sequence: TGTGCCAGATCGACAGCCTATGGCTACACCTTC. Protein product: CARSTAYGYTF.

Concerning this clone itself: A far more abundant clone sits one base away, making this likely a read error. This sequence joins TRBV10-3 and TRBJ2-3, with D perhaps matching TRBD2 (6 bases). The CDR3 has 15 residues. From germline, CDR1 is ENHRY and CDR2 SYGVKD. The ends were cut back, 7 bases at V and 3 bases at J, with 17 bases in the middle. CDR3 region: CAIMRSGFGTDTQYF. For the CDR3, the DNA is TGTGCCATCATGAGAAGCGGGTTCGGGACAGATACGCAGTATTTT.

The genes are TRBV6-5 and TRBJ2-7; 9 nucleotides agree with TRBD2. Germline lookup yields CDR1 MNHEY and CDR2 SVGAGI. The CDR3 has 15 residues. With 6 bases clipped from V and 3 bases from J, the junction kept 9 bases outside the gene matches. CDR3 sequence: CASSYSGSKGYEQYF. CDR3 coding DNA: TGTGCCAGCAGCTATAGCGGGAGTAAAGGCTACGAGCAGTACTTC.